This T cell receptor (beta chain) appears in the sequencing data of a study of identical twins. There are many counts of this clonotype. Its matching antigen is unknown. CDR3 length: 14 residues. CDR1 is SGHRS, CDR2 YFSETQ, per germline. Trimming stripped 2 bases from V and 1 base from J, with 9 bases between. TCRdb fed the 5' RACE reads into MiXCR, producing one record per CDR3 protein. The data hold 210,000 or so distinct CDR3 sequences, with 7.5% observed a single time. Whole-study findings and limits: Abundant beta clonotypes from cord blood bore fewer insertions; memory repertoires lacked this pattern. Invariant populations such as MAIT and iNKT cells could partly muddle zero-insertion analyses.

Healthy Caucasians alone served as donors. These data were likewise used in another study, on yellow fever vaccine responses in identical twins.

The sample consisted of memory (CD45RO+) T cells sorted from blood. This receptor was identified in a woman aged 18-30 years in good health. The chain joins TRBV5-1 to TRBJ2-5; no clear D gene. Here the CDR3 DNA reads TGCGCCAGCAGCTTATCGGGTTCCCAAGAGACCCAGTACTTC. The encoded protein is CASSLSGSQETQYF.